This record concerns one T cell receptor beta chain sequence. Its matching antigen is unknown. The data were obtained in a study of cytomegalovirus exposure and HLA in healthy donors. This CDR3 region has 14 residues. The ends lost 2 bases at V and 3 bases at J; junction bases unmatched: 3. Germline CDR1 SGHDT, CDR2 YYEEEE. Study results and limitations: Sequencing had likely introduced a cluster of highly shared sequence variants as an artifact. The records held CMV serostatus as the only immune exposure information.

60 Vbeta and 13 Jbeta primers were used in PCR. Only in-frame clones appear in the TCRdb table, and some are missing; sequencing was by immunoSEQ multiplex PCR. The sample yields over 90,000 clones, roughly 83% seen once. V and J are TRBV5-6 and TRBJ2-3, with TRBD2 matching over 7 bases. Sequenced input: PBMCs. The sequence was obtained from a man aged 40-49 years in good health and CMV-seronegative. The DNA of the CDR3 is TGTGCCAGCAGCTTCGGACTAGTTACAGATACGCAGTATTTT. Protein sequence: CASSFGLVTDTQYF. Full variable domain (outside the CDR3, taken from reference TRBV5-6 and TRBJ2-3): DAGVTQSPTHLIKTRGQQVTLRCSPKSGHDTVSWYQQALGQGPQFIFQYYEEEERQRGNFPDRFSGHQFPNYSSELNVNALLLGDSALYLCASSFGLVTDTQYFGPGTRLTVL.